This record concerns one T cell receptor beta chain sequence. It lacks a known antigen. No much larger clone exists at a distance of one base, and base qualities are not known. This sample stems from a study of neoadjuvant anti-PD-1 for oral cavity cancer (dated by TCRdb to about 2021). Turning to the overall study: Patients mostly received three to four biweekly doses of nivolumab at 3 mg/kg before curative-intent surgical resection. A fourth nivolumab dose was given around day 43 to patients without progression, and definitive surgical resection was performed in those patients on days 50-56. Under RECIST 1.1, a patient counted as a responder if showing complete response, partial response or stable disease, and as a non-responder if showing progression. The parent correlative cohort had more than 10 patients and a response rate of 33%. The full study reports these points: Only three patients per response group were included in the TCR analyses, and larger cohorts for validation were called for by the authors. After neoadjuvant nivolumab, T cell clonality (Gini index) in PBMCs was significantly higher in non-responders than in responders. Higher pretreatment blood TCRbeta clonality and lower post-treatment tumor TCRbeta clonality were correlated with higher pretreatment blood Treg/Th17 ratios.

The sample's time point, from its label and the paper: after neoadjuvant nivolumab, at surgical resection. The patients had newly diagnosed stage II-IVA oral cavity squamous cell carcinoma and had not received any prior systemic or radiation treatment. The cohort consisted of patients with HPV-negative, locally advanced oral cavity squamous cell carcinoma. Peripheral blood mononuclear cells were analyzed directly, without maintenance or expansion in culture. Samples were obtained from a longitudinal correlative study of a single-arm phase II trial of neoadjuvant nivolumab in oral cavity squamous cell carcinoma. Subject-matched pre- and post-treatment PBMCs and tumors from three responders and three non-responders were subjected to genomic DNA-based TCRbeta sequencing. Peripheral blood mononuclear cells were drawn once before nivolumab treatment and a second time after treatment, when surgery took place. Genomic DNA was isolated from PBMCs using the Maxwell RSC DNA from Cells kit.

PBMC libraries used mostly roughly 480 ng of input genomic DNA for deep sequencing, with six replicates per sample. Following the manufacturer's instructions, the team built TCRbeta libraries using the immunoSEQ hsTCRbeta kit. An Illumina NovaSeq 6000 S4 flow cell was used to sequence the final libraries, which had first been combined to 3 nM. The original methods were these. The immunoSEQ Analyzer handled quality control and preprocessing of the raw data. The analysis was restricted to productive rearrangements, with each unique CDR3 amino acid sequence defining a clonotype. Using the R package tcR, the researchers computed the Gini-Simpson index as their estimate of repertoire clonality. Student's t test was used to compare Gini indices, while Pearson correlation assessed associations with tumor size change. Not all clones reach the TCRdb copy of this immuneACCESS table, which keeps in-frame sequences only. Checked studies attribute under half of the gap to unresolved V genes and leave the rest unexplained. V and J calls and clone size come straight from that table; D and trimming were deduced from the DNA. For this sample the table gives over 25,000 clones, of which around four fifths were detected only once. The ten largest make up about 3.4% of the sample.

This sample comprised PBMCs, obtained after nivolumab (anti-PD-1) treatment. The source is a person aged 35 to 85 with oral cavity squamous cell carcinoma.

DNA sequence: TGCGCCAGCAGCTTTGGAAGGCAACTGAACACTGAAGCTTTCTTT. This is translated as CASSFGRQLNTEAFF. The rearranged segments are TRBV5-1 and TRBJ1-1, with the D gene uncertain. CDR1 and CDR2 (SGHRS, YFSETQ) derive from the germline V gene. Trimming at the junction amounts to 2 bases on V and 0 bases on J, and the germline ends lie 11 bases apart. Counted from cysteine to phenylalanine, this CDR3 has 15 amino acids. Of all the DNA, just the CDR3 is kept, 45 bases in frame from base 1.